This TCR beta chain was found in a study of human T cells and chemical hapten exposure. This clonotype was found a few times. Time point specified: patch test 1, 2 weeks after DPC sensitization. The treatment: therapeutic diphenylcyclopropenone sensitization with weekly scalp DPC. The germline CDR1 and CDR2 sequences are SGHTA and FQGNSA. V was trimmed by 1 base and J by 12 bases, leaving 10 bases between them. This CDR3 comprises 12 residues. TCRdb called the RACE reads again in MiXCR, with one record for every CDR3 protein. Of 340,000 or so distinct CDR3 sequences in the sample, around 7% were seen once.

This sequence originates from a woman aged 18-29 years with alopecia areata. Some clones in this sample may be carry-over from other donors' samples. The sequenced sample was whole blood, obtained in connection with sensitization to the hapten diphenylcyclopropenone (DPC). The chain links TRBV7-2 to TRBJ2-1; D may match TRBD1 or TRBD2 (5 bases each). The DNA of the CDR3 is TGTGCCAGCAGCTTAGGGGTAGGGACGCAGTTCTTC. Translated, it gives CASSLGVGTQFF.